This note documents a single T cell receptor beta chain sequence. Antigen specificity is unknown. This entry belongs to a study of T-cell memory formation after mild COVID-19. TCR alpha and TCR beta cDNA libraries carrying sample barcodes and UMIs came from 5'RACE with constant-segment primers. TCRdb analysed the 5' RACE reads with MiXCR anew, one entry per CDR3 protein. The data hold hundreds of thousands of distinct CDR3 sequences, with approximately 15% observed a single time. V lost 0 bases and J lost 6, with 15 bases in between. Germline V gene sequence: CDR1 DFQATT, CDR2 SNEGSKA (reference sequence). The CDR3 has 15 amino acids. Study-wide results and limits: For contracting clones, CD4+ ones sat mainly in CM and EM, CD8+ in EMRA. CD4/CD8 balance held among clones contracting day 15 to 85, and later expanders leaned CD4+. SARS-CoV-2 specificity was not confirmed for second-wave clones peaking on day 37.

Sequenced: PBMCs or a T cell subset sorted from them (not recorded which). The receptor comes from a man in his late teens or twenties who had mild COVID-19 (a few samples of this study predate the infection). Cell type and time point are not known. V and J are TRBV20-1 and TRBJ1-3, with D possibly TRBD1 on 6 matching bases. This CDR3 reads CSARDPRGAQNTIYF. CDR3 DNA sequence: TGCAGTGCTAGAGACCCGAGGGGGGCACAAAACACCATATATTTT.